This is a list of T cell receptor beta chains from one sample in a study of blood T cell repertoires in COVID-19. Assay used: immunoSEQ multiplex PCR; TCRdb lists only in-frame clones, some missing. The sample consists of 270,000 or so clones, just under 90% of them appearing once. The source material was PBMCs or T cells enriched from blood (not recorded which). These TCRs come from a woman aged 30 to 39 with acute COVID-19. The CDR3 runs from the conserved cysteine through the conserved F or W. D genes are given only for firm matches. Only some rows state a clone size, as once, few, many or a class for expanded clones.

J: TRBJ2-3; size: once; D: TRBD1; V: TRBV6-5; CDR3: CASSLWDRDTDTQYF; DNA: TGTGCCAGCAGCCTCTGGGACAGGGACACAGATACGCAGTATTTT
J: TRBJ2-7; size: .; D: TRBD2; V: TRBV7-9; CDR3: CASSLVPSGTSVYEQYF; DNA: TGTGCCAGCAGCTTGGTCCCGTCCGGGACTAGCGTATACGAGCAGTACTTC
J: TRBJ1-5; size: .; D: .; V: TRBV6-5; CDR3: CASSYSEGTSLDF; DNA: TGTGCCAGCAGTTACTCGGAGGGGACGAGTTTGGATTTT
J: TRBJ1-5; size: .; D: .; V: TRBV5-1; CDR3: CASSLSGEQPQHF; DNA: TGCGCCAGCAGCTTGTCAGGGGAACAGCCCCAGCATTTT
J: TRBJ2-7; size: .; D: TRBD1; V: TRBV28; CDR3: CASRKQGGLRQYF; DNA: TGTGCCAGCAGAAAACAGGGGGGACTGAGGCAGTACTTC
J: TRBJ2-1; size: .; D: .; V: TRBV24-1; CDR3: CATSDFQRDNEQFF; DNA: TGTGCCACCAGTGATTTTCAGCGCGACAATGAGCAGTTCTTC
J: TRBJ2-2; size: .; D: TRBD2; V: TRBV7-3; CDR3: CASSLTAGGTGELFF; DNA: TGTGCCAGCAGCTTAACGGCGGGAGGGACCGGGGAGCTGTTTTTT
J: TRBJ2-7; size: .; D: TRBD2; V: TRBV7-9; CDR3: CASSLGSGNEQYF; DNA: TGTGCCAGCAGCTTGGGTAGCGGGAACGAGCAGTACTTC
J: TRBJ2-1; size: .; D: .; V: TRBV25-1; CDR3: CASSDGGYNEQFF; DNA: TGTGCCAGCAGTGACGGGGGATACAATGAGCAGTTCTTC
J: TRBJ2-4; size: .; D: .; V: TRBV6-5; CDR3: CASSPGGTPPGVQYF; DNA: TGTGCCAGCAGTCCAGGGGGGACTCCCCCGGGGGTTCAGTACTTC
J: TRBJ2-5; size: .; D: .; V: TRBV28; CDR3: CASSLLSGGQETQYF; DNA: TGTGCCAGCAGTTTATTATCCGGAGGCCAAGAGACCCAGTACTTC
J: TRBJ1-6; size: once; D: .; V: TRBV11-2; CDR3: CASSLVGGQGLGSPLHF; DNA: TGTGCCAGCAGCTTAGTAGGTGGGCAGGGTCTAGGATCACCCCTCCACTTT
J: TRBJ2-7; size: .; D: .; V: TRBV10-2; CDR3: CASSDWGSSYEQYF; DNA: TGCGCCAGCAGTGACTGGGGCTCCTCCTACGAGCAGTACTTC
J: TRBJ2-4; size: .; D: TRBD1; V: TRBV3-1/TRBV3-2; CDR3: CASSQSPGQGGIQYF; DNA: TGTGCCAGCAGCCAAAGTCCGGGACAGGGCGGCATTCAGTACTTC
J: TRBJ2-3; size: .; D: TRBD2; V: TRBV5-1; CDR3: CASSYLGLADADTQYF; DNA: TGCGCCAGCAGCTATCTCGGACTAGCAGATGCAGATACGCAGTATTTT
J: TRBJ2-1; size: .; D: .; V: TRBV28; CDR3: CASSFHSGNNEQFF; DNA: TGTGCCAGCAGTTTCCACTCGGGAAACAATGAGCAGTTCTTC
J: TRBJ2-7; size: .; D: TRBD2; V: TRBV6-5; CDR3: CASSGLAATYEQYF; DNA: TGTGCCAGCAGCGGACTAGCGGCTACCTACGAGCAGTACTTC
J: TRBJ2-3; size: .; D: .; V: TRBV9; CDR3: CASSVGQLSSTDTQYF; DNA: TGTGCCAGCAGCGTAGGGCAGTTAAGTAGCACAGATACGCAGTATTTT
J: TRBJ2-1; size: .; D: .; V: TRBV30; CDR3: CAGDGSNEQFF; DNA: TGTGCCGGCGACGGGAGCAATGAGCAGTTCTTC
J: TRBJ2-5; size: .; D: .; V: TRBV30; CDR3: CAWDGYQETQYF; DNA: TGTGCCTGGGACGGGTACCAAGAGACCCAGTACTTC
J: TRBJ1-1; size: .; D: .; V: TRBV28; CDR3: CASSSQRGLGTEAFF; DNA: TGTGCCAGCAGTTCCCAGCGGGGGCTGGGCACTGAAGCTTTCTTT
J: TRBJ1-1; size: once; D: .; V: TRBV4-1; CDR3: CASSRVRENTEAFF; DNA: TGCGCCAGCAGCCGCGTCAGGGAGAACACTGAAGCTTTCTTT
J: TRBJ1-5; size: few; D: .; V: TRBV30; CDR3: CAWISPGGHSNQPQHF; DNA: TGTGCCTGGATCTCACCGGGGGGGCATAGCAATCAGCCCCAGCATTTT
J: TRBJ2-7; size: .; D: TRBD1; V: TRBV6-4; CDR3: CASSRTGDTYEQYF; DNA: TGTGCCAGCAGCCGTACAGGGGACACCTACGAGCAGTACTTC
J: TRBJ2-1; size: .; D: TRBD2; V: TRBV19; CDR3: CASSMRAGENNEQFF; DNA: TGTGCCAGTAGTATGAGAGCGGGAGAAAACAATGAGCAGTTCTTC
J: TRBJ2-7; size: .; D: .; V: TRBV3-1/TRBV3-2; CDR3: CASSLSGLGHEQYF; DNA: TGTGCCAGCAGCCTAAGCGGGTTGGGTCACGAGCAGTACTTC
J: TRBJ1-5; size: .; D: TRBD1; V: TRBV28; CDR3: CASSLRDRDNQPQHF; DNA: TGTGCCAGCAGTTTAAGGGACAGAGACAATCAGCCCCAGCATTTT
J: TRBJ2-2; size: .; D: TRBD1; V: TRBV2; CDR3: CASREGQGAMTGELFF; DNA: TGTGCCAGCAGGGAGGGACAGGGGGCAATGACCGGGGAGCTGTTTTTT
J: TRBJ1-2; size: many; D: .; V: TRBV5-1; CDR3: CASSLEWRNGYTF; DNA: TGCGCCAGCAGCTTGGAATGGAGGAATGGCTACACCTTC
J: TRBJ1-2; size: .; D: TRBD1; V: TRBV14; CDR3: CASSRNNRDSPGYGYTF; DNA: TGTGCCAGCAGCCGAAACAATAGGGACAGTCCGGGGTATGGCTACACCTTC
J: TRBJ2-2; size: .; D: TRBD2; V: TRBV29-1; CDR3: CSIQGSSGRVTNTGELFF; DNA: TGCAGCATACAGGGTTCTAGCGGGAGGGTTACGAACACCGGGGAGCTGTTTTTT
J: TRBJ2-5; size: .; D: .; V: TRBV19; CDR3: CASSSQEPQGQETQYF; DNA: TGTGCCAGTAGTTCACAGGAGCCTCAGGGTCAAGAGACCCAGTACTTC
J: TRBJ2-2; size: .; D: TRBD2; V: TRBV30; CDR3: CAWSDGPSGTVGELFF; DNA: TGTGCCTGGAGTGATGGGCCTAGCGGGACCGTCGGGGAGCTGTTTTTT
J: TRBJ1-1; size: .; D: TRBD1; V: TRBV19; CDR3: CASSTRTGGGFVTEAFF; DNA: TGTGCCAGTAGTACCCGGACAGGTGGAGGTTTTGTGACTGAAGCTTTCTTT
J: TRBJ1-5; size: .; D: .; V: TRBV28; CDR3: CASSLGRQPQHF; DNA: TGTGCCAGCAGTTTAGGTCGGCAGCCCCAGCATTTT
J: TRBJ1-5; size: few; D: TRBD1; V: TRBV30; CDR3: CAWSAGQGRQPQHF; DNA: TGTGCCTGGAGCGCTGGACAGGGTCGTCAGCCCCAGCATTTT
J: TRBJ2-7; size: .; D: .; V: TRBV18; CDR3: CASSPDSREQYF; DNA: TGTGCCAGCTCACCAGATTCTCGGGAGCAGTACTTC
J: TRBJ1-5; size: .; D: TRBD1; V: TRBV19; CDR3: CASRRQGTLYSNQPQHF; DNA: TGTGCCAGTAGAAGACAGGGAACCTTATATAGCAATCAGCCCCAGCATTTT
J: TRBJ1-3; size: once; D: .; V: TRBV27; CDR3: CASSLSPRGNTIYF; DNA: TGTGCCAGCAGTTTATCCCCTCGGGGAAACACCATATATTTT
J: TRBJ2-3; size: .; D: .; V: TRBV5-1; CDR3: CASSEWGTSTDTQYF; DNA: TGCGCCAGCAGCGAATGGGGGACTAGCACAGATACGCAGTATTTT
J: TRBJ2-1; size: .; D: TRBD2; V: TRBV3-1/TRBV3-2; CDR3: CASSQGGGGKFF; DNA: TGTGCCAGCAGCCAAGGGGGCGGGGGAAAGTTCTTC
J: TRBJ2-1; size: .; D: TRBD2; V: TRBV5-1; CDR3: CASSKGLAGSYNEQFF; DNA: TGCGCCAGCAGCAAGGGACTAGCGGGGAGCTACAATGAGCAGTTCTTC
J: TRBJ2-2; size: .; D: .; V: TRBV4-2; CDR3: CASSQDLGLAMNTGELFF; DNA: TGTGCCAGCAGCCAAGATCTTGGGCTAGCGATGAACACCGGGGAGCTGTTTTTT
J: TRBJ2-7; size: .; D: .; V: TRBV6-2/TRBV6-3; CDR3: CASSLGAGYEQYF; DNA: TGTGCCAGCAGTCTCGGCGCGGGGTACGAGCAGTACTTC
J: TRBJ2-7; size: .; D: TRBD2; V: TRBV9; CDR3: CASSAQAGAYEQYF; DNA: TGTGCCAGCAGCGCCCAGGCGGGAGCCTACGAGCAGTACTTC
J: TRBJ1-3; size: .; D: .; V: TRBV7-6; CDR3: CASSPNREFGNTIYF; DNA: TGTGCCAGCAGCCCCAACAGGGAATTTGGAAACACCATATATTTT
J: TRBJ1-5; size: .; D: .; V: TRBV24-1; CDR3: CATSDPQGPQHF; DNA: TGTGCCACCAGTGACCCACAGGGTCCCCAGCATTTT
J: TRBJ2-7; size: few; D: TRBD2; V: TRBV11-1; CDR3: CASSSGLQETHEQYF; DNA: TGTGCCAGCAGCTCGGGACTACAAGAAACCCACGAGCAGTACTTC
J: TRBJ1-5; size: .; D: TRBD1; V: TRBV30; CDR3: CAWSATTGGNQPQHF; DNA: TGTGCCTGGAGTGCCACAACAGGGGGCAATCAGCCCCAGCATTTT
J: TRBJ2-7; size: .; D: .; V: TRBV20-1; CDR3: CSASKTSYEQYF; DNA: TGCAGTGCTAGTAAAACTTCCTACGAGCAGTACTTC
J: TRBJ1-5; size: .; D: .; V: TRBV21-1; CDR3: CASSGPRGRNQPQHF; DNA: TGTGCCAGCAGCGGGCCGAGAGGGAGGAATCAGCCCCAGCATTTT